The sequence of this TCR beta chain was determined in a study of OX40 agonist ivuxolimab in advanced cancers. Whole-study findings and limits: Compared with others, partial responders at 0.1-3.0 mg/kg displayed clonal expansion among the lowest. Which antigen the expanded peripheral T cells recognized is unknown.

Profiled with immunoSEQ multiplex PCR; TCRdb holds only in-frame clones, not every one. There are 40,000 to 55,000 clones in the sample; roughly 92% occur only once, and over 12% lies in the top ten. Trimming pared 1 base from V and 2 bases from J, leaving 6 bases between. Germline loops: CDR1 LNHDA, CDR2 SQIVND (reference sequence). The CDR3 consists of 14 residues. Notes on this clone: Its antigen is as yet unknown.

The TCR was taken from an adult with an advanced solid tumor such as melanoma, head and neck, liver or kidney cancer. The source material was CD4+ or CD8+ T cells sorted from blood, sampled in a trial of the OX40 agonist ivuxolimab. The rearrangement links TRBV19 to TRBJ1-5, with no clear D. This chain's CDR3 is CASSIVAGNQPQHF. The CDR3 DNA reads TGTGCCAGTAGTATAGTGGCGGGCAATCAGCCCCAGCATTTT. The full variable domain, completed using reference TRBV19 and TRBJ1-5, is DGGITQSPKYLFRKEGQNVTLSCEQNLNHDAMYWYRQDPGQGLRLIYYSQIVNDFQKGDIAEGYSVSREKKESFPLTVTSAQKNPTAFYLCASSIVAGNQPQHFGDGTRLSIL.